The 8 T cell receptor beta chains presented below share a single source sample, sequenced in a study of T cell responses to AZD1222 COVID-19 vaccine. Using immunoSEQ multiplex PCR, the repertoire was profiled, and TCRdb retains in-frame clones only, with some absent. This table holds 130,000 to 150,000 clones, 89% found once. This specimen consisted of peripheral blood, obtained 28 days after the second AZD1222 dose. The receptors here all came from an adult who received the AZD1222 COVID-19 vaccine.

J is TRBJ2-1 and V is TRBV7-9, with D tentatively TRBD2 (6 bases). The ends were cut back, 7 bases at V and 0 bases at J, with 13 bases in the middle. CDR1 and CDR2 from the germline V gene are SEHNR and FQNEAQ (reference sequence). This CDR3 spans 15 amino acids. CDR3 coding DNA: TGTGCCAGCACCACAGCGGGCGTCTCCTACAATGAGCAGTTCTTC. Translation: CASTTAGVSYNEQFF.

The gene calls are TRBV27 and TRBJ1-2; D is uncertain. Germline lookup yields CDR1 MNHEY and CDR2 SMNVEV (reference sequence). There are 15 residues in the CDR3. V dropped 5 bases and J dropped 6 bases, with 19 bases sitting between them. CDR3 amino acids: CASSKLPGPPNGYTF. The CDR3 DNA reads TGTGCCAGCAGTAAACTACCCGGGCCGCCGAATGGCTACACCTTC.

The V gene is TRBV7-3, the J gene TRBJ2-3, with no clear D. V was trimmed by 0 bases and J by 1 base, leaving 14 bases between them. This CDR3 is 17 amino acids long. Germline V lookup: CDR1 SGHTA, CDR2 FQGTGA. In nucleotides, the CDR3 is TGTGCCAGCAGCTTAACAGCGTCTCATCAGGGCACAGATACGCAGTATTTT. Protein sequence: CASSLTASHQGTDTQYF.

CDR3 sequence reads: CASSLGPDQPQHF. CDR3 nucleotide sequence: TGTGCCAGCAGCTTGGGGCCCGATCAGCCCCAGCATTTT. The chain recombines TRBV7-2 with TRBJ1-5, with D maybe TRBD1 (5 bases). The germline gives CDR1 SGHTA, CDR2 FQGNSA. The CDR3 consists of 13 residues. Trimming shortened V by 3 bases and J by 5 bases, and 8 bases separated the two germline ends.

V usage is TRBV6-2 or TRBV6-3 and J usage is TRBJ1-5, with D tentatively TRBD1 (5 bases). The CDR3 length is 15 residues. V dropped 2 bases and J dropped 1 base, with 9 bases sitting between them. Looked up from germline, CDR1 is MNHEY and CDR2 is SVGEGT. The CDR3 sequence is CASSYVRASNQPQHF. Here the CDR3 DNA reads TGTGCCAGCAGTTACGTCAGGGCCAGCAATCAGCCCCAGCATTTT.

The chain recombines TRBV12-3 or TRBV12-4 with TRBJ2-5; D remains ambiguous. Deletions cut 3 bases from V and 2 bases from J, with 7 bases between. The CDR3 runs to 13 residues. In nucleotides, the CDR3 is TGTGCCAGCAGTTTGCGGCGTCAAGAGACCCAGTACTTC. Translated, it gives CASSLRRQETQYF.

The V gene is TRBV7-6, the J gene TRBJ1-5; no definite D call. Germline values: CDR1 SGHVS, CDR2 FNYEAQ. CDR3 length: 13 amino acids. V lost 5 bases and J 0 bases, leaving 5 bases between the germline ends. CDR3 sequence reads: CASSPYSNQPQHF. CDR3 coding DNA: TGTGCCAGCAGCCCCTATAGCAATCAGCCCCAGCATTTT.

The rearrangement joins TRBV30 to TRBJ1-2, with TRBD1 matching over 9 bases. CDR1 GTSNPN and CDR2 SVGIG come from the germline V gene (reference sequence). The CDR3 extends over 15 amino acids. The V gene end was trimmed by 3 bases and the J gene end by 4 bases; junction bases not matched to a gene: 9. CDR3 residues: CAWSPGQGLVYGYTF. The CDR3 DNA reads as TGTGCCTGGAGCCCCGGACAGGGGTTAGTCTATGGCTACACCTTC.